The rows below give T cell receptor beta chains drawn from one sample of a study of T cell repertoires in cytomegalovirus infection. MiXCR was run by TCRdb on the reads, yielding one entry per CDR3 protein. The table lists about 340,000 distinct CDR3 sequences, roughly 28% of them singletons. Their antigens are not known. The specimen was cultured PBMCs, collected from culture after CMV antigen stimulation. Receptors originate from a human donor in good health (CMV status not recorded). Some clones in this sample may be carry-over from other donors' samples. Each CDR3 is given with its conserved first and last residue. A D gene is named only where the DNA matches it firmly. A clone size is listed for some rows: how often the clone was seen (once, few, many), or a class if it is expanded.

many,TRBV4-1,TRBD2,TRBJ2-1,TGCGCCAGCAGCCCCCAGCGGGACCGCTCCTACAATGAGCAGTTCTTC,CASSPQRDRSYNEQFF
-,TRBV6-4,-,TRBJ1-5,TGTGCCAGTCAGCGGGACCCCGGGAGGCCCCAGCATTTT,CASQRDPGRPQHF
few,TRBV27,TRBD1,TRBJ2-5,TGTGCCAGCAGTGAGCCGGGACAGGGGAAAGAGACCCAGTACTTC,CASSEPGQGKETQYF
-,TRBV12-3/TRBV12-4,-,TRBJ2-5,TGTGCCAGCAACCCAGGGGGGAACCAAGAGACCCAGTACTTC,CASNPGGNQETQYF
-,TRBV7-2,-,TRBJ2-3,TGTGCCAGCAGCCTTAGCGGAGTGGGGCCAGATACGCAGTATTTT,CASSLSGVGPDTQYF
few,TRBV7-2,TRBD2,TRBJ2-3,TGTGCCAGCAGCTCTTTGACTAGCGGAAGCAAGGATACGCAGTATTTT,CASSSLTSGSKDTQYF
few,TRBV7-9,TRBD2,TRBJ2-3,TGTGCCAGCGCCGGTAGCGGGCCTTCCACAGATACGCAGTATTTT,CASAGSGPSTDTQYF
-,TRBV25-1,TRBD2,TRBJ2-3,TGTGCCAGCAGTGAATTCAGCGGGGGGGCCAAAGATACGCAGTATTTT,CASSEFSGGAKDTQYF
few,TRBV9,-,TRBJ2-1,TGTGCCAGCGCCATCGGGTCAGAGGGGGGTGAGCAGTTCTTC,CASAIGSEGGEQFF
few,TRBV3-1,TRBD2,TRBJ2-7,TGTGCCAGCAGCCACCCGGGACTAGCGGAAAACGAGCAGTACTTC,CASSHPGLAENEQYF
-,TRBV7-3,-,TRBJ2-4,TGTGCCAGCAGCTTAGGTGATATAGCCAAAAACATTCAGTACTTC,CASSLGDIAKNIQYF
-,TRBV30,-,TRBJ1-1,TGTGCCTGGAATCGGGACAACGGGAACACTGAAGCTTTCTTT,CAWNRDNGNTEAFF
many,TRBV6-1,-,TRBJ1-5,TGTGCCAGCAGTGCTAACAGGTATGGACAGCCCCAGCATTTT,CASSANRYGQPQHF
-,TRBV7-3,-,TRBJ2-2,TGTGCCAGCAAAGGAGGGGGCTCAGGCACCGGGGAGCTGTTTTTT,CASKGGGSGTGELFF
few,TRBV10-3,-,TRBJ1-4,TGTGCCACTTCTCCGGGACCCGTCCAGGGCGAAAAACTGTTTTTT,CATSPGPVQGEKLFF
-,TRBV6-5,-,TRBJ2-7,TGTGCCAGCTCCCGAGGGAAGCCCTACGAGCAGTACTTC,CASSRGKPYEQYF
few,TRBV19,TRBD2,TRBJ2-1,TGTGCCAGTAGTATTTTCCCAGCGGGAGGGCACCACAATGAGCAGTTCTTC,CASSIFPAGGHHNEQFF
many,TRBV7-9,-,TRBJ1-3,TGTGCCAGCAGCTTAGAAAGTGAGTCGACGGGAAACACCATATATTTT,CASSLESESTGNTIYF
-,TRBV2,TRBD2,TRBJ2-7,TGTGCCAGCCTCAGCGGGGCACGCTCCTACGAGCAGTACTTC,CASLSGARSYEQYF
few,TRBV6-1,-,TRBJ1-5,TGTGCCAGCATTCGCCTCTGCGCCCCGGGGGGCAATCAGCCCCAGCATTTT,CASIRLCAPGGNQPQHF
few,TRBV5-1,-,TRBJ1-2,TGCGCCAGCGGACAGACGGAGAACTATGGCTACACCTTC,CASGQTENYGYTF
few,TRBV12-3/TRBV12-4,-,TRBJ1-5,TGTGCCAGCGTGAGGGGGTCTCAGCCCCAGCATTTT,CASVRGSQPQHF
-,TRBV7-2,-,TRBJ2-2,TGTGCCAGCAACCCAAACGCCGGGGAGCTGTTTTTT,CASNPNAGELFF
few,TRBV12-3/TRBV12-4,TRBD1,TRBJ1-2,TGTGCCAGCAGTCTGACAGGGCCTCAGGACTATGGCTACACCTTC,CASSLTGPQDYGYTF
-,TRBV20-1,-,TRBJ1-1,TGCAGTGCCCCGAGTGAGATGAACACTGAAGCTTTCTTT,CSAPSEMNTEAFF
-,TRBV12-3/TRBV12-4,TRBD2,TRBJ2-5,TGTGCCACCAGGACTAGCGGTAAAGAGACCCAGTACTTC,CATRTSGKETQYF
many,TRBV7-2,TRBD1,TRBJ2-7,TGTGCCAGCAGCTTAACCGGGACAGCCCAAACCTACGAGCAGTACTTC,CASSLTGTAQTYEQYF
few,TRBV12-3/TRBV12-4,TRBD1,TRBJ1-2,TGTGCCAGCAGTTTGCTATCTCCGGGACAGGGTCTTAACTATGGCTACACCTTC,CASSLLSPGQGLNYGYTF
many,TRBV7-2,TRBD2,TRBJ2-1,TGTGCCAGCAGCCAAACTAGCGGGAGTTTAGATGAGCAGTTCTTC,CASSQTSGSLDEQFF
-,TRBV7-4,-,TRBJ2-1,TGTGCCCTGGCGTACAATGAGCAGTTCTTC,CALAYNEQFF
-,TRBV19,-,TRBJ2-7,TGTGCCAGTAGTATAGCGGCCGCGGTCTACTACGAGCAGTACTTC,CASSIAAAVYYEQYF
few,TRBV10-3,-,TRBJ2-7,TGTGCCATCAGTGAGCAGGACAGCCAAGCCTACGAGCAGTACTTC,CAISEQDSQAYEQYF
many,TRBV12-3/TRBV12-4,-,TRBJ2-2,TGTGCCAGCAGTCTGGGGTCCGGGGAGCTGTTTTTT,CASSLGSGELFF
few,TRBV7-4,-,TRBJ1-1,TGTGCCAGCAGCACCCCAGGGAACACTGAAGCTTTCTTT,CASSTPGNTEAFF
-,TRBV12-3/TRBV12-4,-,TRBJ1-1,TGTGCCAGCAGTGCCCGGGGGACCTCAAACGCTGAAGCTTTCTTT,CASSARGTSNAEAFF
-,TRBV10-3,-,TRBJ1-5,TGTGCCATCAGTGAGTCAGAGGGACAGCCCCAGCATTTT,CAISESEGQPQHF
-,TRBV6-5,-,TRBJ2-7,TGTGCCAGCAGAGGGACGGCCTCCTACGAGCAGTACTTC,CASRGTASYEQYF
-,TRBV10-3,-,TRBJ2-2,TGTGCCATCAGTGCGAAAGGGGACACCGGGGAGCTGTTTTTT,CAISAKGDTGELFF
-,TRBV28,-,TRBJ1-4,TGTGCCAGCAGTTTCGGGGGTGCAACTAATGAAAAACTGTTTTTT,CASSFGGATNEKLFF
-,TRBV3-1,-,TRBJ1-2,TGTGCCAGCAGCCGCCACAGGACTAACTATGGCTACACCTTC,CASSRHRTNYGYTF
-,TRBV30,TRBD2,TRBJ2-1,TGTGCCTGGAGTAAACTAGCGGGGGGCTATGAGCAGTTCTTC,CAWSKLAGGYEQFF
-,TRBV2,-,TRBJ2-1,TGTGCCAGCAGTTCCGGCCCGGGGGTCTACAATGAGCAGTTCTTC,CASSSGPGVYNEQFF